This T cell receptor beta chain was captured in a study of OX40 agonist ivuxolimab in advanced cancers. Libraries were prepared by immunoSEQ multiplex PCR; TCRdb keeps only in-frame clonotypes and omits some of them. The sample includes more than 65,000 clones, approximately 94% of them seen just once. In germline, CDR1 is LNHDA, CDR2 SQIVND (reference sequence). This CDR3 comprises 14 residues. Deletions cut 5 bases from V and 0 bases from J, with 11 bases between. This clone was counted a single time. The TCR sequence derives from an adult with an advanced solid tumor such as melanoma, head and neck, liver or kidney cancer. The chain has TRBV19 and TRBJ2-7; D not resolved. The sequenced sample was CD4+ or CD8+ T cells sorted from blood, obtained in a trial of the OX40 agonist ivuxolimab. CDR3: CASSSGPFSYEQYF. DNA of the CDR3: TGTGCCAGTAGTTCCGGGCCATTCTCCTACGAGCAGTACTTC.